This T cell receptor beta chain was sequenced for a study of T cells expressing NK-cell markers. General observations from the study: Dominance of the CD3+CD56-NKG2C+ fraction by these clonotypes also held in several donors.

Regarding this clonotype: Its antigen is still unknown.

Looked up from germline, CDR1 is MNHEY and CDR2 is SVGAGI. The CDR3 consists of 17 residues. With UMIs, 5'RACE template switching was used to make TCR beta cDNA. TCRdb reanalyzed the 5' RACE reads and collapses them to one entry per CDR3 protein, without DNA. The repertoire table contains 90,000 to 130,000 distinct CDR3 sequences. The source material was blood T cells: a sorted CD56 or NKG2C T cell subset, CD4+ or CD8+ T cells, or bulk PBMC T cells (not recorded which). This sequence was found in a woman aged 18-70 years in good health. The chain carries TRBV6-5 and TRBJ1-1; the TRBD1 assignment by TCRdb is unverifiable without DNA. The CDR3 region is CASSYSSAGWVNTEAFF.